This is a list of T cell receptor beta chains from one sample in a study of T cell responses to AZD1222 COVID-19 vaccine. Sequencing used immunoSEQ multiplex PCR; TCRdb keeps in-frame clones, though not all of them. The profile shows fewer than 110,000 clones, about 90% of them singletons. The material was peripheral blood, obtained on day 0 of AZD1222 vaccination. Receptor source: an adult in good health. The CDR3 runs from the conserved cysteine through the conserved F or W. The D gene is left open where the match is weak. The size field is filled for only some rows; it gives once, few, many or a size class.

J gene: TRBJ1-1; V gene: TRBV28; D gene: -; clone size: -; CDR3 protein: CASSGPMNTEAFF; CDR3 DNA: TGTGCCAGCTCCGGGCCCATGAACACTGAAGCTTTCTTT
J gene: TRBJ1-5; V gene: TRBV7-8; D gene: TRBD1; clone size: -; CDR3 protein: CASSSSQGAGQPQHF; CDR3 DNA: TGTGCCAGCAGCTCGTCCCAGGGGGCTGGGCAGCCCCAGCATTTT
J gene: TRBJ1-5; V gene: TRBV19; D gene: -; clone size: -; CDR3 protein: CASSRGAGQPQHF; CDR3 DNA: TGTGCCAGTAGTCGGGGGGCAGGTCAGCCCCAGCATTTT
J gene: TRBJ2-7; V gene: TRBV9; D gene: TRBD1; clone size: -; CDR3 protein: CASSVGQGFSYEQYF; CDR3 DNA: TGTGCCAGCAGCGTTGGACAGGGGTTCTCCTACGAGCAGTACTTC
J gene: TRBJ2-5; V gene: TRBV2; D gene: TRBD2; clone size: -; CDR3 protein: CASNSGGTRNQETQYF; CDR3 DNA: TGTGCCAGCAATTCCGGCGGGACTAGAAACCAAGAGACCCAGTACTTC
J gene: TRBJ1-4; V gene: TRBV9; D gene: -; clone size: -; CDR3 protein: CASSVDRGKLFF; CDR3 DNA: TGTGCCAGCAGCGTAGACCGGGGAAAACTGTTTTTT
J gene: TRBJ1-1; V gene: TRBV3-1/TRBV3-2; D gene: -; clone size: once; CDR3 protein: CASRTVGMNTEAFF; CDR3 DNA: TGTGCCAGCAGAACGGTGGGAATGAACACTGAAGCTTTCTTT
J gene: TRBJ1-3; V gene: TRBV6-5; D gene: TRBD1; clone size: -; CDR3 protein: CASSRDRAAGNTIYF; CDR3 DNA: TGTGCCAGCAGCCGAGACAGGGCAGCTGGAAACACCATATATTTT
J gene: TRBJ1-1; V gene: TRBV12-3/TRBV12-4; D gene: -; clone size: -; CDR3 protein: CASSHQQGAEAFF; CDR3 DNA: TGTGCCAGCAGTCATCAACAGGGTGCTGAAGCTTTCTTT
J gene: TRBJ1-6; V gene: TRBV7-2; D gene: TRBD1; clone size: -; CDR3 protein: CASSLGGTVGPRPLHF; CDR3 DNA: TGTGCCAGCAGCTTAGGAGGGACAGTTGGTCCGCGACCCCTCCACTTT
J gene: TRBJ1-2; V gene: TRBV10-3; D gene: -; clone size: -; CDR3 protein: CATREGDYGYTF; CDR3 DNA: TGTGCCACCCGGGAAGGGGACTATGGCTACACCTTC
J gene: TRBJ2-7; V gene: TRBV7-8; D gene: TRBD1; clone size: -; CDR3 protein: CASSPDRGRYEQYF; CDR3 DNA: TGTGCCAGCAGCCCTGACAGGGGGCGGTACGAGCAGTACTTC
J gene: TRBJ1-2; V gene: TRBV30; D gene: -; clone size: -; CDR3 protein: CAWGQAYYGYTF; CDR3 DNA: TGTGCCTGGGGCCAAGCGTACTATGGCTACACCTTC
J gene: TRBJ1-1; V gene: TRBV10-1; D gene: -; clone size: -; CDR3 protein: CASSAQGGEAFF; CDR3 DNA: TGCGCCAGCAGTGCTCAGGGAGGTGAAGCTTTCTTT
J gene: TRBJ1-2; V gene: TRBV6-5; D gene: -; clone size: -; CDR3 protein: CAARRGPYGYTF; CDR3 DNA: TGTGCCGCGAGACGGGGGCCCTATGGCTACACCTTC
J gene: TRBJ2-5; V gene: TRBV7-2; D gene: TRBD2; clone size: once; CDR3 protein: CASSLGLAGAGETQYF; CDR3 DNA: TGTGCCAGCAGCTTAGGACTAGCGGGAGCGGGGGAGACCCAGTACTTC
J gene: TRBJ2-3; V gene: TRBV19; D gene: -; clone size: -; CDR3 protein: CASSIRGETDTQYF; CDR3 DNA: TGTGCCAGTAGTATCCGAGGAGAGACAGATACGCAGTATTTT
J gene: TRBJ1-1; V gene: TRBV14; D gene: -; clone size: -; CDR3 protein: CASSQWGLGSPEAFF; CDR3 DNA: TGTGCCAGCAGCCAATGGGGGCTCGGGAGCCCTGAAGCTTTCTTT
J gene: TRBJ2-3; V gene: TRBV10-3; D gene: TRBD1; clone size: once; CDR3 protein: CAISPDRGADTQYF; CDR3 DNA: TGTGCCATCAGTCCCGACAGGGGGGCAGATACGCAGTATTTT
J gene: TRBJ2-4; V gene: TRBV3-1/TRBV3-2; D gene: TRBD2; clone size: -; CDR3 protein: CASSGTSGSSSKNIQYF; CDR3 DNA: TGTGCCAGCAGCGGGACTAGCGGGAGTTCATCCAAAAACATTCAGTACTTC
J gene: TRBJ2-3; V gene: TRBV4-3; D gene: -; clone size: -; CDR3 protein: CASSQGRNTQYF; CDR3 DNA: TGCGCCAGCAGCCAGGGACGTAATACGCAGTATTTT
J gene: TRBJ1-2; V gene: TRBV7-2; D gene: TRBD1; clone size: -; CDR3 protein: CASSTRQGANYGYTF; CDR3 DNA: TGTGCCAGCAGCACTAGACAGGGGGCGAACTATGGCTACACCTTC
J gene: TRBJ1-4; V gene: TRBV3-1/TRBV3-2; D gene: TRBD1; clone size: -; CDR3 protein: CASSWPGQGGEKLFF; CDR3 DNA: TGTGCCAGCAGCTGGCCGGGACAGGGAGGGGAAAAACTGTTTTTT
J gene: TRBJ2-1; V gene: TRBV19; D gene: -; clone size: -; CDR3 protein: CASSITREEQFF; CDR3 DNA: TGTGCCAGTAGTATTACCCGGGAAGAGCAGTTCTTC
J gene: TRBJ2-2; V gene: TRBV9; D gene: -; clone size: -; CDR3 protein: CASSVTGELFF; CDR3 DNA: TGTGCCAGCAGCGTAACCGGGGAGCTGTTTTTT
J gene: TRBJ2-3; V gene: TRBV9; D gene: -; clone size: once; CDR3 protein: CASSDSRADTQYF; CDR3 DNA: TGTGCCAGCAGCGACTCCAGGGCAGATACGCAGTATTTT
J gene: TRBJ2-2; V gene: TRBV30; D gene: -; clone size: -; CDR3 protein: CAWRGPSAGELFF; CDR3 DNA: TGTGCCTGGAGGGGACCCAGTGCCGGGGAGCTGTTTTTT
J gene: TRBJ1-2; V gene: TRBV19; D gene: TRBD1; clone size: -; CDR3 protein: CASSIRRGQGGYTF; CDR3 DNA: TGTGCCAGTAGTATCCGCAGGGGGCAGGGAGGCTACACCTTC
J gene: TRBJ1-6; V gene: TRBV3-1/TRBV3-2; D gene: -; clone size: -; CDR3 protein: CASSSSGSQSLHF; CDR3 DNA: TGTGCCAGCAGCTCATCAGGGAGTCAATCCCTCCACTTT
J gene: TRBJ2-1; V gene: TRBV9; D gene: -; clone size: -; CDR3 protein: CASSVVPENNEQFF; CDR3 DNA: TGTGCCAGCAGCGTAGTACCTGAGAACAATGAGCAGTTCTTC
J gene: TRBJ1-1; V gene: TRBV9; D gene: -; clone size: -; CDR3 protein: CASSGRDGAFF; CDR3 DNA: TGTGCCAGCAGCGGCCGGGACGGAGCTTTCTTT
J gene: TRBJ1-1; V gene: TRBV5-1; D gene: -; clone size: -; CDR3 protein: CASSLNLYGNTEAFF; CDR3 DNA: TGCGCCAGCAGCCTGAATCTCTACGGTAACACTGAAGCTTTCTTT
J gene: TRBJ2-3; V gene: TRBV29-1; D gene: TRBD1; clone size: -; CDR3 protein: CSVEATGATDTQYF; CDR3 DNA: TGCAGCGTTGAGGCTACAGGGGCCACAGATACGCAGTATTTT
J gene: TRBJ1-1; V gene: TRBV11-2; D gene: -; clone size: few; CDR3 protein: CASSSVDYVF; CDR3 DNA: TGTGCCAGCAGCTCCGTAGATTACGTATTT
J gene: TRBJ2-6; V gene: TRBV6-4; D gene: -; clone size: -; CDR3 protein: CASSVGGATGANVLTF; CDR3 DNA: TGTGCCAGCAGTGTTGGAGGGGCTACTGGGGCCAACGTCCTGACTTTC
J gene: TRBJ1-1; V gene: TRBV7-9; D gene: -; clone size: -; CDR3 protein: CASSLVASAGTEAFF; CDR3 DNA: TGTGCCAGCAGCTTAGTTGCCAGCGCGGGGACTGAAGCTTTCTTT
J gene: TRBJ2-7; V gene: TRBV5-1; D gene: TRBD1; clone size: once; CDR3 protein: CASSQDRALYEQYF; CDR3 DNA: TGCGCCAGCAGCCAAGACAGGGCGCTGTACGAGCAGTACTTC
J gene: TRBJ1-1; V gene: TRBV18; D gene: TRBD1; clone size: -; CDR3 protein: CASSPLQGTEAFF; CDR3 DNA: TGTGCCAGCTCACCGCTACAGGGGACTGAAGCTTTCTTT
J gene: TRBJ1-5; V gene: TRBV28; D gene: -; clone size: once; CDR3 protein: CASVRGGSNQPQHF; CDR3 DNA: TGTGCCAGTGTTCGAGGTGGGAGCAATCAGCCCCAGCATTTT
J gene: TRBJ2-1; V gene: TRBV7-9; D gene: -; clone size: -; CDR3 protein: CASSPLGNEQFF; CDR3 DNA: TGTGCCAGCAGCCCATTAGGAAATGAGCAGTTCTTC
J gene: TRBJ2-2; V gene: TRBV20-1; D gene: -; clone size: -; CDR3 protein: CSASNRENTGELFF; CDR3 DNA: TGCAGTGCTAGTAACAGGGAGAACACCGGGGAGCTGTTTTTT
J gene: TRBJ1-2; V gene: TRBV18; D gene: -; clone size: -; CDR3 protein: CASSRGGDGYTF; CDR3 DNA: TGTGCCAGCTCAAGGGGAGGTGATGGCTACACCTTC
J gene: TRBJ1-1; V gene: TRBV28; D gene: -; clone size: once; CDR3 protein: CASSFSRGALTFF; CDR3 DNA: TGTGCCAGCAGTTTTAGTCGGGGCGCTTTGACTTTCTTT
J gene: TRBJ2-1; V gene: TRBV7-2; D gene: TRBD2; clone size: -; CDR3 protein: CASSSPRPGLASYNEQFF; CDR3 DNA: TGTGCCAGCAGCTCCCCCCGCCCGGGACTAGCGTCCTACAATGAGCAGTTCTTC
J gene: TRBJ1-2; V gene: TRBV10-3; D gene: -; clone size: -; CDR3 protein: CAISESETPGGYTF; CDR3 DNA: TGTGCCATCAGTGAGTCGGAGACCCCAGGGGGCTACACCTTC
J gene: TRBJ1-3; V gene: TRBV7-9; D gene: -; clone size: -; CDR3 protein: CASSSGVSGNTIYF; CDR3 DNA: TGTGCCAGCAGCTCAGGGGTCTCTGGAAACACCATATATTTT
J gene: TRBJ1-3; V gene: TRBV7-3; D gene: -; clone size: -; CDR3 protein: CASSSTPGNTIYF; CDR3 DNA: TGTGCCAGCAGCTCCACTCCTGGAAACACCATATATTTT
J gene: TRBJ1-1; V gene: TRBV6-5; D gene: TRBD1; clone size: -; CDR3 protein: CASTGQGRNTEAFF; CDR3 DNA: TGTGCCAGCACCGGACAGGGGAGGAACACTGAAGCTTTCTTT